These T cell receptor beta chains were read from a single sample in a study of esophageal squamous cell carcinoma under preoperative chemotherapy. MiXCR, applied by TCRdb to the PCR reads, yields one record per CDR3 protein. The profile shows more than 9,500 distinct CDR3 sequences, under 65% of them singletons. This specimen was acquired from a patient given preoperative chemotherapy. The receptors were sampled from a human donor with esophageal squamous cell carcinoma. The donor label of this sample is uncertain. Each CDR3 is given with its conserved first and last residue. A D gene is named only where the DNA matches it firmly. The size field is filled for only some rows; it gives once, few, many or a size class.

clone size,D gene,V gene,J gene,CDR3 protein,CDR3 DNA
many,TRBD2,TRBV7-2,TRBJ2-1,CASSLELLAGGFYEQFF,TGTGCCAGCAGCCTCGAGCTACTGGCGGGAGGTTTCTATGAGCAGTTCTTC
-,-,TRBV28,TRBJ2-5,CASSGETQYF,TGTGCCAGCAGTGGGGAGACCCAGTACTTC
many,-,TRBV27,TRBJ2-7,CASSLRGARPTEQYF,TGTGCCAGCAGTTTACGGGGAGCTAGACCTACGGAGCAGTACTTC
-,-,TRBV6-1,TRBJ2-5,CASSTNRDLPEETQYF,TGTGCCAGCAGTACCAACAGGGACCTCCCGGAGGAGACCCAGTACTTC
-,TRBD1,TRBV6-1,TRBJ2-1,CASSEGQGAIQFF,TGTGCCAGCAGTGAAGGGCAGGGGGCGATCCAGTTCTTC
few,TRBD2,TRBV6-1,TRBJ2-3,CASSDWTSGTDTQYF,TGTGCCAGCAGTGATTGGACTAGCGGCACAGATACGCAGTATTTT
few,TRBD2,TRBV12-3/TRBV12-4,TRBJ2-7,CASSLRTSGVEQYF,TGTGCCAGCAGTTTACGGACTAGCGGTGTGGAGCAGTACTTC
few,TRBD2,TRBV7-2,TRBJ2-1,CASSYSGSLGHEQFF,TGTGCCAGCAGTTATAGCGGGAGTTTGGGCCACGAGCAGTTCTTC
-,-,TRBV7-2,TRBJ2-3,CASSLIPDTQYF,TGTGCCAGCAGCTTAATTCCAGATACGCAGTATTTT
large,TRBD1,TRBV10-1,TRBJ2-4,CASRGQGKNIQYF,TGCGCCAGTAGAGGACAGGGCAAAAACATTCAGTACTTC
-,-,TRBV29-1,TRBJ2-3,CSVGRDTDTQYF,TGCAGCGTTGGTAGGGACACAGATACGCAGTATTTT
-,-,TRBV6-1,TRBJ2-3,CAGSEGGGTDAQYF,TGTGCGGGCAGTGAGGGTGGGGGCACAGATGCGCAGTATTTT
few,-,TRBV6-1,TRBJ2-7,CAAGDYGSYEQYF,TGTGCCGCAGGAGACTACGGCTCCTACGAGCAGTACTTC
-,-,TRBV6-5,TRBJ2-3,CASSLRLWGTDTQYF,TGTGCCAGCAGTTTGAGGCTGTGGGGCACAGATACGCAGTATTTT
few,-,TRBV5-1,TRBJ2-2,CASSPLQGETGELFF,TGCGCCAGCAGCCCGTTACAGGGAGAAACCGGGGAGCTGTTTTTT
many,-,TRBV6-1,TRBJ2-5,CASSEGGRQYF,TGTGCCAGCAGTGAGGGGGGACGGCAGTACTTC
-,-,TRBV6-1,TRBJ2-3,CASAAGRWGKDTQYF,TGTGCCAGCGCCGCGGGGCGGTGGGGCAAAGATACGCAGTATTTC
medium-sized,-,TRBV6-1,TRBJ2-1,CASASDGDSYNEQFF,TGTGCCAGCGCCAGTGACGGAGACTCCTACAATGAGCAGTTCTTC
many,-,TRBV6-1,TRBJ2-1,CASSRGGPTYNEQFF,TGTGCCAGCTCACGAGGGGGTCCCACCTACAATGAGCAGTTCTTC
few,-,TRBV6-5,TRBJ2-2,CASSYQGQGNTGELFF,TGTGCCAGCAGTTACCAAGGCCAGGGTAACACCGGGGAGCTGTTTTTT
-,TRBD2,TRBV6-1,TRBJ2-3,CARGFGGGKPDTQYF,TGTGCCAGGGGGTTCGGGGGGGGGAAGCCAGATACGCAGTATTTC
-,TRBD1,TRBV12-3/TRBV12-4,TRBJ2-5,CASSLGQGIQETQYF,TGTGCCAGCAGTTTAGGACAGGGGATTCAAGAGACCCAGTACTTC
-,-,TRBV6-1,TRBJ2-1,CASSERGTVLYNTQFF,TGTGCCAGCAGTGAACGAGGGACTGTCCTTTACAATACGCAGTTCTTC
-,-,TRBV11-3,TRBJ2-1,CASSPTVRNEQFF,TGTGCCAGCAGCCCAACTGTCAGGAATGAGCAGTTCTTC
once,-,TRBV6-1,TRBJ2-3,CASSEFGGRDTDTQYF,TGTGCCAGCAGTGAGTTCGGGGGCCGCGACACAGATACGCAGTATTTT
few,-,TRBV7-8,TRBJ2-1,CASSFSGGPNEQFF,TGTGCCAGCAGCTTCAGCGGAGGGCCCAATGAGCAGTTCTTC
once,TRBD1,TRBV7-8,TRBJ2-5,CASSPQPGQGKETQYF,TGTGCCAGCAGCCCCCAACCAGGACAGGGGAAAGAGACCCAGTACTTC
-,TRBD2,TRBV6-1,TRBJ2-3,CAGSGASGRDTQYF,TGTGCGGGCAGCGGGGCCAGCGGGCGGGATACGCAGTATTTC